The 7 T cell receptor beta chains in this list originate from one sample, sequenced in a study of OX40 agonist ivuxolimab in advanced cancers. Some clones are missing from TCRdb's copy, which holds only in-frame ones; the method was immunoSEQ multiplex PCR. This table holds about 80,000 clones, about nine tenths found once. This specimen was CD4+ or CD8+ T cells sorted from blood, taken in a trial of the OX40 agonist ivuxolimab. Receptors originate from an adult with an advanced solid tumor such as melanoma, head and neck, liver or kidney cancer.

V is TRBV7-2 and J is TRBJ2-3, with D possibly matching TRBD2 (5 bases). The CDR3 runs to 13 residues. Trimming stripped 6 bases from V and 4 bases from J, with 11 bases between. Germline-derived CDR1 and CDR2 are SGHTA and FQGNSA. The CDR3 DNA is TGTGCCAGCAGGTCGGGATTCTCAGATACGCAGTATTTT. Translating gives CASRSGFSDTQYF.

The rearrangement links TRBV5-1 to TRBJ1-2; a weak D match, TRBD1 (5 bases). Germline CDR1 is SGHRS and CDR2 is YFSETQ. The CDR3 sequence is 13 residues long. V gave up 5 bases and J gave up 2 bases, with 10 bases separating them. Here the CDR3 DNA reads TGCGCCAGCAGTGCTGACAGCAACTATGGCTACACCTTC. It yields the protein CASSADSNYGYTF. Drawing the rest from reference TRBV5-1 and TRBJ1-2, the complete variable domain is KAGVTQTPRYLIKTRGQQVTLSCSPISGHRSVSWYQQTPGQGLQFLFEYFSETQRNKGNFPGRFSGRQFSNSRSEMNVSTLELGDSALYLCASSADSNYGYTFGSGTRLTVV.

In the case of this clone: A read error may produce the germline difference seen at one junction end. The gene calls are TRBV28 and TRBJ1-5; 7 bases are shared with TRBD1. CDR1 MDHEN and CDR2 SYDVKM come from the germline V gene. The CDR3 contains 12 residues. In DNA, the CDR3 is TGTGCCAGCAGTTTATCGAGACAGGGATTACAATTT. It translates to CASSLSRQGLQF.

The rearrangement uses TRBV19 and TRBJ2-2; 7 bases align to TRBD1. The CDR3 contains 14 residues. V lost 5 bases to trimming and J lost 1 base; unmatched junction nucleotides: 1. Germline CDR1 reads LNHDA; CDR2 reads SQIVND (reference sequence). The CDR3: CASSGDRNTGELFF. The CDR3 nucleotides are TGTGCCAGTAGTGGGGACAGGAACACCGGGGAGCTGTTTTTT.

V gene TRBV19 combines with J gene TRBJ2-2; D might be TRBD1 or TRBD2, each matching 6 bases. Per germline, CDR1 LNHDA and CDR2 SQIVND (reference sequence). The CDR3 spans 16 residues. The ends were cut back, 4 bases at V and 1 base at J, with 13 bases in the middle. For the CDR3, the DNA is TGTGCCAGTAGTACCCAAGGGGGGCAGAACACCGGGGAGCTGTTTTTT. This sequence encodes CASSTQGGQNTGELFF. Combining the CDR3 with reference TRBV19 and TRBJ2-2 gives the whole variable domain DGGITQSPKYLFRKEGQNVTLSCEQNLNHDAMYWYRQDPGQGLRLIYYSQIVNDFQKGDIAEGYSVSREKKESFPLTVTSAQKNPTAFYLCASSTQGGQNTGELFFGEGSRLTVL.

The chain has TRBV27 and TRBJ2-1, with unresolved D. Trimming shortened V by 4 bases and J by 4 bases, and 5 bases separated the two germline ends. The CDR3 has 12 residues. CDR1 is MNHEY, CDR2 SMNVEV, per germline (reference sequence). CDR3 DNA: TGTGCCAGCAGTTCCATATACAATGAGCAGTTCTTC. The encoded protein is CASSSIYNEQFF.

The chain couples TRBV4-1 to TRBJ2-5; 9 bases are shared with TRBD2. The DNA end favors TRBJ2-7, so the J call may be wrong. CDR3 size: 20 residues. Per germline, CDR1 MGHRA and CDR2 YSYEKL. The CDR3 DNA sequence: TGCGCCAGCAGCCAAGTCTTAACTAAAAGTCTAGCGGGGCCCGAGGTCGAGCAGTACTTC. It translates to CASSQVLTKSLAGPEVEQYF.